The sequence of this T cell receptor (beta chain) was determined in a study of early T cells in non-severe SARS-CoV-2 infection. Study-wide results and limits: The VDJdb matching leaned toward anti-spike CD8 responses and overlooked private and CD4 specificities.

V lost 3 bases, J lost 1 base, and 4 bases lay in between. Germline V gene sequence: CDR1 SGHRS, CDR2 YFSETQ. The CDR3 is 12 residues long. TCRdb recomputed calls from the 5' RACE reads with MiXCR, one row per CDR3 protein. The sample consists of about 98,000 distinct CDR3 sequences, around 12% of them appearing once. There are many counts of this clonotype. Antigen specificity is unknown. The chain employs TRBV5-1 and TRBJ1-1; unclear D gene. Sequences were obtained from whole blood. The receptor was derived from an adult who was a healthcare worker with PCR-confirmed SARS-CoV-2 infection or an uninfected control (not recorded which). The CDR3 bases are TGCGCCAGCAGCTCGGGGAACACTGAAGCTTTCTTT. As protein: CASSSGNTEAFF.